This entry lists 21 T cell receptor beta chains sequenced from one sample in a study of regulatory T cells in long-lasting Graves disease. CDR3 regions were amplified by Arm-PCR using iRepertoire HTBI primers to build TCR beta libraries. TCRdb reprocessed the multiplex PCR reads via MiXCR and lists one record per CDR3 protein. In the table there are 530,000 or so distinct CDR3 sequences, approximately 13% of which are singletons. Time point described: newly diagnosed GD, antithyroid drugs for less than 3 months. There was RNA extracted from PBMCs, and the TCR library was made from it. The sample also formed part of further work on T cells in Graves' hyperthyroidism and ophthalmopathy.

Sequencing used peripheral blood mononuclear cells (PBMCs), obtained at new diagnosis, from a patient treated with antithyroid drugs. The receptor set was obtained from a man aged 30-40 years with Graves disease.

This clonotype was detected a few times. CDR3 residues: CASRVVGANVLTF. In DNA form, the CDR3 reads TGTGCCAGCAGGGTGGTGGGGGCCAACGTCCTGACTTTC. The rearrangement joins TRBV10-3 to TRBJ2-6, with D perhaps matching TRBD1 (5 bases). Trimming pared 10 bases from V and 4 bases from J, leaving 11 bases between. Germline assignment: CDR1 ENHRY and CDR2 SYGVKD. The CDR3 loop spans 13 amino acids.

This clonotype was counted at least ten times. This may stem from a read error, because a much larger clone lies one nucleotide away. V and J are TRBV5-5 and TRBJ2-7; possibly TRBD1 for D (5 bases). Germline V gene lookup returns CDR1 SGHKS and CDR2 YYEKEE (reference sequence). V dropped 2 bases and J dropped 0 bases, with 6 bases sitting between them. The CDR3 runs to 13 residues. CDR3 nucleotides: TGTGCCAGCAGCTTAGGACACTCCTACGAGCAGTACTTC. It codes for CASSLGHSYEQYF.

This clonotype appeared many times. The chain combines TRBV12-3 or TRBV12-4 with TRBJ2-1; 10 bases agree with TRBD1. The CDR3 extends over 15 amino acids. The V segment lost 5 bases and the J segment 7 bases; nucleotides outside the gene matches: 8. CDR3 amino acids: CASSRLRDRGNEQFF. As DNA, the CDR3 is TGTGCCAGCAGTCGCCTCCGGGACAGGGGAAATGAGCAGTTCTTC.

The table lists this clonotype with a count of one. A much larger clone differs by one base, so this may be a read error. The chain joins TRBV3-1 to TRBJ2-3, with TRBD1 as a possible D gene (5 bases). The CDR3 contains 17 residues. Per germline, CDR1 LGHDT and CDR2 YNNKEL (reference sequence). Trimming took off 4 bases at V and 2 bases at J, with 19 bases between the two ends. The CDR3 here is CASSPGRTSSPTDTQYF. The CDR3 coding sequence is TGTGCCAGCAGCCCAGGTCGGACAAGCTCCCCCACAGATACGCAGTATTTT.

This clonotype was counted only a few times. The chain links TRBV20-1 to TRBJ1-2; possible D gene TRBD1, 6 bases. Per germline, CDR1 DFQATT and CDR2 SNEGSKA (reference sequence). CDR3 length equals 17 residues. Trimming removed 2 bases at V and 0 bases at J, with 19 bases between. The CDR3 region is CSARPTQSQGTNYGYTF. CDR3 bases: TGCAGTGCTAGACCCACACAATCACAGGGAACTAACTATGGCTACACCTTC.

This clonotype showed up many times. The J gene is TRBJ2-6, the V gene TRBV10-1; the D is unclear. The CDR3 is 13 amino acids. Germline CDR1 WNHNN, CDR2 SYGVQD (reference sequence). V was clipped by 4 bases and J by 9 bases, with 10 bases between them. CDR3 amino acids: CASSAPGGNVLTF. DNA of the CDR3: TGCGCCAGCAGTGCTCCGGGTGGCAACGTCCTGACTTTC.

This clonotype came up many times. The rearrangement uses TRBV5-1 and TRBJ2-3; TRBD2 agrees at 7 bases. The V segment lost 3 bases and the J segment 2 bases; nucleotides outside the gene matches: 3. The CDR3 consists of 14 residues. Germline V CDR1 and CDR2: SGHRS, YFSETQ. CDR3 in amino acids: CASSSGLFTDTQYF. The CDR3, as DNA: TGCGCCAGCAGCTCGGGACTATTCACAGATACGCAGTATTTT. Together with reference TRBV5-1 and TRBJ2-3, the CDR3 gives the full variable domain: KAGVTQTPRYLIKTRGQQVTLSCSPISGHRSVSWYQQTPGQGLQFLFEYFSETQRNKGNFPGRFSGRQFSNSRSEMNVSTLELGDSALYLCASSSGLFTDTQYFGPGTRLTVL.

This clonotype was counted many times. This chain connects TRBV6-1 to TRBJ1-1; D gene ambiguous. Trimming removed 5 bases at V and 0 bases at J, with 13 bases between. Germline values: CDR1 MNHNS, CDR2 SASEGT. This CDR3 has 15 amino acids. In nucleotides, the CDR3 is TGTGCCAGCAGTCAAATGCGGAATATGAACACTGAAGCTTTCTTT. Translation gives CASSQMRNMNTEAFF.

This clonotype was picked up a small number of times. The chain employs TRBV19 and TRBJ2-7; 9 bases fit TRBD2. The CDR3 has 13 amino acids. Per the germline V gene, CDR1 is LNHDA and CDR2 is SQIVND (reference sequence). The trim removed 5 bases at V and 6 bases at J, leaving 5 bases unmatched. The CDR3 region is CASSPVTSGEQYF. The CDR3 coding sequence is TGTGCCAGTAGTCCTGTGACTAGCGGCGAGCAGTACTTC.

The chain is built from TRBV12-5 and TRBJ2-7; TRBD2 matches at 7 bases. J was trimmed by 5 bases and V by 5 bases; bases with no gene match: 9. This CDR3 has 14 residues. Germline CDR1 is LGHNT and CDR2 is FRNRAP. The CDR3 reads CASGVRGVSHEQYF. The CDR3 DNA reads as TGTGCTAGTGGTGTACGGGGGGTGTCCCACGAGCAGTACTTC.

Concerning this clonotype: This clone may be a read error of a much larger clone one base away. The chain's CDR3 is CASSHPSGLNEQFF. The DNA of the CDR3 is TGTGCCAGCAGCCATCCGTCGGGATTGAATGAGCAGTTCTTC. The J gene is TRBJ2-1, the V gene TRBV3-1; possible D gene TRBD2, 5 bases. Trimming took off 3 bases at V and 7 bases at J, with 13 bases between the two ends. CDR1 and CDR2 from the germline V gene are LGHDT and YNNKEL (reference sequence). This CDR3 has 14 residues.

This clonotype was observed a handful of times. The rearrangement joins TRBV3-1 to TRBJ2-2; a possible D gene is TRBD1 (7 bases). The V gene lost 2 bases and the J gene lost 1 base, with 11 bases spanning the gap. There are 16 residues in the CDR3. Germline CDR1 is LGHDT and CDR2 is YNNKEL (reference sequence). In DNA form, the CDR3 reads TGTGCCAGCAGCCAATCAGGGGGAGGGAACACCGGGGAGCTGTTTTTT. This codes for CASSQSGGGNTGELFF.

The rearrangement links TRBV5-1 to TRBJ2-1, with TRBD1 matching over 7 bases. CDR1 and CDR2 (germline): SGHRS, YFSETQ. V shed 2 bases and J 5 bases; nucleotides not matched to a gene: 7. This CDR3 has 15 amino acids. The CDR3 protein is CASSFTTGTDNEQFF. Here the CDR3 DNA reads TGCGCCAGCAGCTTCACCACCGGGACAGACAATGAGCAGTTCTTC.

The chain couples TRBV3-1 to TRBJ1-1, with 10 bases identical to TRBD1. Looked up from germline, CDR1 is LGHDT and CDR2 is YNNKEL (reference sequence). This CDR3 is built from 13 residues. The J segment lost 5 bases and the V segment lost 7 bases, leaving 4 bases of the junction unmatched. CDR3 coding DNA: TGTGCCAGCAACCGGACAGGGGGGACTGAAGCTTTCTTT. It specifies CASNRTGGTEAFF.

This clonotype showed up many times. The chain has TRBV12-5 and TRBJ2-3; 8 positions agree with TRBD1. The CDR3 is 15 amino acids. Germline CDR1 LGHNT, CDR2 FRNRAP. J gave up 8 bases and V 5 bases, and 12 bases lay outside the gene matches. For the CDR3, the DNA is TGTGCTAGTGGTCCCGGACAGGGAAGGACCCCTACGCAGTATTTT. Translated: CASGPGQGRTPTQYF. The full variable domain, its missing parts supplied by reference TRBV12-5 and TRBJ2-3, is DARVTQTPRHKVTEMGQEVTMRCQPILGHNTVFWYRQTMMQGLELLAYFRNRAPLDDSGMPKDRFSAEMPDATLATLKIQPSEPRDSAVYFCASGPGQGRTPTQYFGPGTRLTVL.

J is TRBJ1-2 and V is TRBV5-6; maybe TRBD1 (6 bases). V was trimmed by 4 bases and J by 5 bases, leaving 12 bases between them. The CDR3 runs to 13 residues. The germline V gene has CDR1 SGHDT and CDR2 YYEEEE. Written as DNA, the CDR3 is TGTGCCAGCAGCGGGGGGCCTGGGTATGGCTACACCTTC. It encodes CASSGGPGYGYTF.

In this sample, this clonotype turned up many times. The gene calls are TRBV6-1 and TRBJ2-5, with D perhaps TRBD1 (6 bases). Germline CDR1 is MNHNS and CDR2 is SASEGT. CDR3 length: 14 residues. V was trimmed by 4 bases and J by 2 bases, leaving 11 bases between them. DNA for the CDR3: TGTGCCAGCAGTGCACAGGGTGAACAAGAGACCCAGTACTTC. Its translation: CASSAQGEQETQYF.

This clonotype came up a few times. J is TRBJ1-2 and V is TRBV9, with 7 nucleotides matching TRBD1. CDR3 length: 18 amino acids. V dropped 0 bases and J dropped 2; count of bases not matched to a gene: 13. Germline V CDR1 and CDR2: SGDLS, YYNGEE. The CDR3 region has the DNA TGTGCCAGCAGCGTAGCCCCCCTAACAGGGGAATCGAACTATGGCTACACCTTC. Its protein is CASSVAPLTGESNYGYTF. The whole variable domain, filled in from reference TRBV9 and TRBJ1-2, reads DSGVTQTPKHLITATGQRVTLRCSPRSGDLSVYWYQQSLDQGLQFLIQYYNGEERAKGNILERFSAQQFPDLHSELNLSSLELGDSALYFCASSVAPLTGESNYGYTFGSGTRLTVV.

This clonotype was seen repeatedly, ten times or more. This chain joins TRBV30 and TRBJ1-5; the D is unclear. CDR1 and CDR2 (germline): GTSNPN, SVGIG (reference sequence). The CDR3 covers 13 residues. The germline V and J ends were trimmed by 3 bases and 3 bases, with 9 bases remaining between them. The CDR3 coding sequence is TGTGCCTGGAGCGCCGAGTACAATCAGCCCCAGCATTTT. It specifies CAWSAEYNQPQHF.

This clonotype was recorded many times. The chain links TRBV30 to TRBJ1-6; D is undetermined. Germline-derived CDR1 and CDR2 are GTSNPN and SVGIG (reference sequence). Trimming removed 2 bases from V and 11 bases from J, with 10 bases in between. This CDR3 is 12 amino acids long. CDR3 nucleotides: TGTGCCTGGAGTCTTCGTAGGCCACCCCTCCACTTT. Its protein product is CAWSLRRPPLHF.

In this sample, this clonotype turned up a few times. The gene calls are TRBV5-1 and TRBJ2-2; TRBD2 aligns across 8 bases. Germline-derived CDR1 and CDR2 are SGHRS and YFSETQ. The J segment lost 5 bases and the V segment lost 3 bases, leaving 15 bases of the junction unmatched. This CDR3 has 18 residues. The CDR3 DNA sequence: TGCGCCAGCAGCTCCTTCCAACTAGCGGAGGCCCTAACCGGGGAGCTGTTTTTT. This gives the protein CASSSFQLAEALTGELFF.